These 27 T cell receptor beta chains were all obtained from the same sample, sequenced in a study of persistence of HIV-infected CD4 T cells. This was the immunoSEQ version 4 assay in survey mode. Libraries were prepared by immunoSEQ multiplex PCR; TCRdb keeps only in-frame clonotypes and omits some of them. The sample has around 32,000 clones, roughly 70% seen once; the top ten hold approximately 1.5%. Overlapping HIV-1 Gag 15-mer peptides at approximately 1 ug per peptide per mL were used. Responding CD4+ T cells were sorted by upregulation of both CD40 ligand and CD69. These TCRs' antigens remain unknown. Sequencing used CD4+ T cells sorted from PBMCs after roughly 18-hour stimulation, obtained from a patient who received antiretroviral therapy. These receptors all come from an adult man with HIV who was CMV-seropositive.

This clone appeared a few times. The genes are TRBV3-1 (or the pseudogene TRBV3-2) and TRBJ2-7; D not resolved. CDR3 size: 14 residues. V dropped 1 base and J dropped 3 bases, with 10 bases sitting between them. Germline CDR1 LGHDT, CDR2 YNNKEL (reference sequence). The CDR3 coding sequence is TGTGCCAGCAGCCAAGTCCCAGGTTACTACGAGCAGTACTTC. Translating gives CASSQVPGYYEQYF.

The chain links TRBV10-2 to TRBJ1-2, with 12 bases identical to TRBD1. CDR3 size: 15 residues. The junction had 11 bases not matched to a gene; V was cut back by 8 bases and J by 7 bases. CDR1 WSHSY and CDR2 SAAADI come from the germline V gene. CDR3 nucleotide sequence: TGCGCCAGCGACCCTTCCGGGACAGGGGGCGGTGGCTACACCTTC. It specifies CASDPSGTGGGGYTF.

CDR3 sequence reads: CASTDPGQGWPDTQYF. CDR3 in DNA: TGTGCCAGCACCGATCCGGGACAGGGGTGGCCAGATACGCAGTATTTT. The rearrangement joins TRBV28 to TRBJ2-3, with 10 bases fitting TRBD1. This CDR3 spans 16 amino acids. Losses at the gene ends were 7 bases for V and 4 bases for J; bases not matched to a gene: 11. CDR1 MDHEN and CDR2 SYDVKM come from the germline V gene.

The rearrangement joins TRBV28 to TRBJ1-1, with TRBD1 matching 9 bases. This CDR3 has 17 amino acids. Germline CDR1 MDHEN, CDR2 SYDVKM. Losses at the gene ends were 7 bases for V and 4 bases for J; bases not matched to a gene: 16. CDR3 in DNA: TGTGCCAGCACCTCCCCCGGGACAGGGAGCCTGACCACTGAAGCTTTCTTT. Its protein is CASTSPGTGSLTTEAFF.

This chain links TRBV28 with TRBJ2-3; 9 bases map to TRBD1. CDR1 and CDR2 from the germline V gene are MDHEN and SYDVKM. CDR3 length equals 13 residues. Trimming at V came to 7 bases and at J to 5 bases, leaving 4 bases not matched to a gene. For the CDR3, the DNA is TGTGCCAGCACTACAGGGGGCGGAGATACGCAGTATTTT. Its translation: CASTTGGGDTQYF. Looking up the rest from reference TRBV28 and TRBJ2-3 gives the full variable domain: DVKVTQSSRYLVKRTGEKVFLECVQDMDHENMFWYRQDPGLGLRLIYFSYDVKMKEKGDIPEGYSVSREKKERFSLILESASTNQTSMYLCASTTGGGDTQYFGPGTRLTVL.

The chain links TRBV30 to TRBJ1-1; D gene ambiguous. Germline values: CDR1 GTSNPN, CDR2 SVGIG (reference sequence). Trimming removed 3 bases from V and 5 bases from J, with 13 bases in between. This CDR3 region has 13 residues. Written as DNA, the CDR3 is TGTGCCTGGAGGACTACATTAAGGACTGAAGCTTTCTTT. Translated, it gives CAWRTTLRTEAFF. The full variable domain, with the rest looked up from reference TRBV30 and TRBJ1-1, is SQTIHQWPATLVQPVGSPLSLECTVEGTSNPNLYWYRQAAGRGLQLLFYSVGIGQISSEVPQNLSASRPQDRQFILSSKKLLLSDSGFYLCAWRTTLRTEAFFGQGTRLTVV.

The chain carries TRBV7-2 and TRBJ1-1; D may be TRBD1 (5 bases). CDR1 and CDR2 (germline): SGHTA, FQGNSA. Trimming left V 6 bases short and J 0 bases short, with 8 bases between. The CDR3 totals 13 residues. In DNA, the CDR3 is TGTGCCAGCAGTTGGGACTTGAACACTGAAGCTTTCTTT. The encoded protein is CASSWDLNTEAFF.

The J gene is TRBJ2-1, the V gene TRBV18; the D gene is possibly TRBD1 (6 bases). The CDR3 contains 17 residues. Trimming removed 4 bases from V and 6 bases from J, with 22 bases in between. CDR1 and CDR2 from the germline V gene are KGHSH and LQKENI. In DNA, the CDR3 is TGTGCCAGCTCACGAAAGGCCACCGGGGACATTTTCAATGAGCAGTTCTTC. This gives the protein CASSRKATGDIFNEQFF.

Only a few counts were recorded for this clone. This chain connects TRBV7-8 to TRBJ2-1; D is unresolved. This CDR3 is built from 14 residues. The V gene's germline CDR1 is SGHVS and CDR2 FQNEAQ. V was shortened by 1 base and J by 5 bases, with 9 bases between the two germline ends. CDR3 sequence (DNA): TGTGCCAGCAGCTTAGAAGGGCTGCACAATGAGCAGTTCTTC. Protein: CASSLEGLHNEQFF.

The rearrangement joins TRBV7-8 to TRBJ2-2; 8 bases line up with TRBD2. The CDR3 loop spans 17 amino acids. The V gene end was trimmed by 4 bases and the J gene end by 0 bases; junction bases not matched to a gene: 7. Germline values: CDR1 SGHVS, CDR2 FQNEAQ. The CDR3: CASSWVAGIANTGELFF. DNA for the CDR3: TGTGCCAGCAGCTGGGTAGCGGGGATCGCGAACACCGGGGAGCTGTTTTTT.

In this sample, this clone turned up once. The gene calls are TRBV9 and TRBJ2-6; D is unclear. Deletions cut 4 bases from V and 0 bases from J, with 8 bases between. This CDR3 is built from 15 residues. Germline V gives CDR1 SGDLS, CDR2 YYNGEE. CDR3 region: CASSPRPSGANVLTF. CDR3 sequence (DNA): TGTGCCAGCAGCCCGAGACCCTCTGGGGCCAACGTCCTGACTTTC.

This chain uses TRBV6-5 with TRBJ1-1; TRBD1 matches at 8 bases. The CDR3 runs to 15 residues. Germline V gene data show CDR1 as MNHEY and CDR2 as SVGAGI. J lost 2 bases, V lost 5 bases, and 7 bases had no gene match. CDR3 residues: CASSPWTGRNTEAFF. CDR3 sequence (DNA): TGTGCCAGCAGTCCTTGGACAGGGCGCAACACTGAAGCTTTCTTT.

The J gene is TRBJ2-7, the V gene TRBV12-3 or TRBV12-4; perhaps TRBD1 as D (6 bases). With 8 bases removed from V and 1 base from J, the gap between germline ends came to 9 bases. This CDR3 has 12 amino acids. The chain's CDR3 is CASRGGSYEQYF. DNA of the CDR3: TGTGCCAGCCGAGGGGGTTCCTACGAGCAGTACTTC.

The rearrangement joins TRBV19 to TRBJ1-2; 8 nucleotides agree with TRBD1. Germline lookup yields CDR1 LNHDA and CDR2 SQIVND (reference sequence). The J segment lost 5 bases and the V segment lost 5 bases, leaving 13 bases of the junction unmatched. The length of the CDR3 is 16 residues. The CDR3, as DNA: TGTGCCAGTAGTCGGGCAGGGGGCAGTTTCGCTTATGGCTACACCTTC. This codes for CASSRAGGSFAYGYTF.

The chain has TRBV3-1 (or the pseudogene TRBV3-2) and TRBJ1-1; no clear D gene. The length of the CDR3 is 11 residues. Per the germline V gene, CDR1 is LGHDT and CDR2 is YNNKEL (reference sequence). Between the trimmed V and J ends, which lost 5 bases and 5 bases, there was a span of 6 bases. For the CDR3, the DNA is TGTGCCAGCAGCTGGGAGACTGAAGCTTTCTTT. Translating gives CASSWETEAFF.

The rearrangement joins TRBV6-5 to TRBJ1-1, with D hard to call. The CDR3 covers 14 residues. Per germline, CDR1 MNHEY and CDR2 SVGAGI. V gave up 4 bases and J gave up 3 bases, with 12 bases separating them. CDR3 nucleotides: TGTGCCAGCAGTTCGCCGGGTCTTTACACTGAAGCTTTCTTT. Amino acid sequence: CASSSPGLYTEAFF.

V gene TRBV28 combines with J gene TRBJ1-4, with TRBD1 matching over 7 bases. The trim removed 8 bases at V and 3 bases at J, leaving 12 bases unmatched. The CDR3 has 16 residues. The germline V gene encodes CDR1 MDHEN and CDR2 SYDVKM. CDR3 DNA sequence: TGTGCCAGCCGGGAGGTAGGGGGCACGGCTAATGAAAAACTGTTTTTT. It specifies CASREVGGTANEKLFF.

V is TRBV3-1 (or the pseudogene TRBV3-2) and J is TRBJ1-5, with 8 bases identical to TRBD1. This CDR3 is built from 15 residues. V lost 4 bases to trimming and J lost 2 bases; unmatched junction nucleotides: 4. Looked up from germline, CDR1 is LGHDT and CDR2 is YNNKEL (reference sequence). The CDR3 DNA reads TGTGCCAGCAGCCTTCAGGGGGCGGGCAATCAGCCCCAGCATTTT. Its translation: CASSLQGAGNQPQHF.

The chain couples TRBV18 to TRBJ1-1; 7 bases are shared with TRBD1. J lost 10 bases, V lost 3 bases, and 11 bases had no gene match. The germline CDR1 and CDR2 sequences are KGHSH and LQKENI. This CDR3 comprises 14 residues. This CDR3 reads CASSPTGEGLAAFF. CDR3 DNA: TGTGCCAGCTCACCTACAGGGGAGGGTCTCGCAGCTTTCTTT.

The genes are TRBV10-3 and TRBJ1-1, with D possibly matching TRBD1 (5 bases). The CDR3 loop spans 14 amino acids. From germline, CDR1 is ENHRY and CDR2 SYGVKD. The ends were cut back, 0 bases at V and 11 bases at J, with 16 bases in the middle. CDR3: CAISESTTGLGAFF. The DNA of the CDR3 is TGTGCCATCAGTGAGTCTACCACGGGACTCGGGGCTTTCTTT.

CDR3 sequence reads: CASSDSKWTGIYEQYF. CDR3 sequence (DNA): TGTGCCAGCAGTGATTCGAAATGGACGGGGATCTACGAGCAGTACTTC. The chain has TRBV6-1 and TRBJ2-7, with D possibly being TRBD2 (5 bases). The germline CDR1 and CDR2 sequences are MNHNS and SASEGT. V was cut by 3 bases and J by 3 bases, with 18 bases left in between. This CDR3 is built from 16 residues.

This clone was observed a handful of times. The chain uses TRBV27 and TRBJ1-4; D is unclear. From germline, CDR1 is MNHEY and CDR2 SMNVEV (reference sequence). The CDR3 has 15 residues. V dropped 6 bases and J dropped 0 bases, with 11 bases sitting between them. The CDR3, as DNA: TGTGCCAGCAGAGCCCTTAGACCAACTAATGAAAAACTGTTTTTT. This encodes CASRALRPTNEKLFF.

This clone was picked up one time. This chain connects TRBV7-2 to TRBJ1-6; TRBD1 agrees at 8 bases. CDR1 is SGHTA and CDR2 is FQGNSA in the germline V gene. The length of the CDR3 is 15 residues. After removal of 1 base from V and 5 bases from J, the junction contained 1 base not matched to a gene. The CDR3 spells CASSLGQGNNSPLHF. The CDR3 DNA reads as TGTGCCAGCAGCTTAGGACAGGGGAATAATTCACCCCTCCACTTT.

V and J are TRBV28 and TRBJ1-3, with D unresolved. Per the germline V gene, CDR1 is MDHEN and CDR2 is SYDVKM. The CDR3 is 13 residues long. V was cut by 2 bases and J by 0 bases, with 2 bases left in between. The CDR3 loop is CASSLNSGNTIYF. The DNA of the CDR3 is TGTGCCAGCAGTTTAAACTCTGGAAACACCATATATTTT.

This clone was detected once. This sequence joins TRBV28 and TRBJ1-1; D may be TRBD1 (5 bases). The CDR3 sequence is 14 residues long. The germline V gene has CDR1 MDHEN and CDR2 SYDVKM. V was pared by 4 bases and J by 2 bases, with 11 bases between. The CDR3 spells CASSSQGSNTEAFF. For the CDR3, the DNA is TGTGCCAGCAGTTCCCAGGGATCCAACACTGAAGCTTTCTTT.

The chain uses TRBV25-1 and TRBJ1-1; 8 bases fit TRBD1. The germline V gene encodes CDR1 MGHDK and CDR2 SYGVNS. V shed 4 bases, J shed 0 bases, and the junction held 7 bases outside the gene matches. CDR3 length equals 16 residues. The DNA of the CDR3 is TGTGCCAGCAGTGCCGACAGGGGACTATTGAACACTGAAGCTTTCTTT. Encoded protein: CASSADRGLLNTEAFF.

This rearrangement joins TRBV19 to TRBJ2-3; TRBD2 aligns across 9 bases. From germline, CDR1 is LNHDA and CDR2 SQIVND (reference sequence). There are 18 residues in the CDR3. The ends lost 0 bases at V and 0 bases at J; junction bases unmatched: 7. The CDR3 coding sequence is TGTGCCAGTAGTATAGAGAGTAGCGGGGGCGTGAGCACAGATACGCAGTATTTT. Its translation is CASSIESSGGVSTDTQYF.